These 10 T cell receptor beta chains were all obtained from the same sample, sequenced in a study of T-cell memory formation after mild COVID-19. TCRdb passed the 5' RACE reads through MiXCR, listing each CDR3 protein once. The repertoire holds approximately 340,000 distinct CDR3 sequences, with more than 15% as singletons. Input material: PBMCs or a T cell subset sorted from them (not recorded which). These receptors came from a man between 18 and 35 years old who had mild COVID-19 (a few samples of this study predate the infection). Cell type and time point are not known.

This clonotype was found a few times. The gene calls are TRBV5-1 and TRBJ2-1; perhaps TRBD1 as D (6 bases). CDR3 length: 15 amino acids. The germline V gene has CDR1 SGHRS and CDR2 YFSETQ. V lost 1 base to trimming and J lost 4 bases, with 12 bases between them. The CDR3, as DNA: TGCGCCAGCAGCTTGCAGGGGACGGATTACAATGAGCAGTTCTTC. As protein: CASSLQGTDYNEQFF.

CDR3 in amino acids: CSAENSGSQETQYF. CDR3 sequence (DNA): TGCAGTGCTGAGAATAGCGGGAGCCAAGAGACCCAGTACTTC. This chain joins TRBV20-1 and TRBJ2-5, with 9 bases fitting TRBD2. Germline CDR1 reads DFQATT; CDR2 reads SNEGSKA (reference sequence). This CDR3 has 14 amino acids. Unmatched junction bases numbered 5, after V lost 5 bases and J lost 1 base.

This clonotype occurred a few times. This chain connects TRBV15 to TRBJ1-6, with D perhaps TRBD1 (5 bases). The CDR3 covers 15 residues. Germline lookup yields CDR1 LNHNV and CDR2 YYDKDF (reference sequence). Deletions cut 1 base from V and 6 bases from J, with 10 bases between. DNA for the CDR3: TGTGCCACCAGCAGAGCGGGGCTCCGTAATTCACCCCTCCACTTT. This sequence encodes CATSRAGLRNSPLHF.

This clonotype was counted only a few times. The J gene is TRBJ2-7, the V gene TRBV10-3, with D tentatively TRBD1 or TRBD2 (5 bases each). The V and J ends lost 10 bases and 3 bases respectively, with 16 bases between them. Germline V gene sequence: CDR1 ENHRY, CDR2 SYGVKD. The CDR3 runs 13 residues. The CDR3 here is CATRDSGVYEQYV. CDR3 nucleotides: TGTGCCACCCGTGACAGCGGCGTCTACGAGCAGTACGTC.

The gene calls are TRBV6-1 and TRBJ1-5; a possible D gene is TRBD1 (5 bases). V shed 3 bases and J shed 4 bases, with 13 bases lying between them. This CDR3 has 15 amino acids. Germline values: CDR1 MNHNS, CDR2 SASEGT. CDR3 residues: CASSDLDRPNQPQHF. The CDR3 bases are TGTGCCAGCAGTGATTTAGACAGACCGAATCAGCCCCAGCATTTT.

This clonotype was counted between two and nine times. The chain is built from TRBV5-1 and TRBJ2-2, with TRBD1 matching over 9 bases. J gave up 6 bases and V 4 bases, and 4 bases lay outside the gene matches. This CDR3 has 14 residues. Germline-derived CDR1 and CDR2 are SGHRS and YFSETQ. CDR3 bases: TGCGCCAGCAGCACCGGGACAGGGTCCGGGGAGCTGTTTTTT. Translation gives CASSTGTGSGELFF.

V and J are TRBV28 and TRBJ2-1; 7 positions agree with TRBD2. Germline CDR1 MDHEN, CDR2 SYDVKM. The CDR3 covers 12 residues. Germline trimming cut 8 bases from V and 4 bases from J; bases unmatched to any gene: 2. The CDR3 protein is CASGTIYNEQFF. The CDR3 coding sequence is TGTGCCAGCGGGACTATTTACAATGAGCAGTTCTTC. The variable domain in full, with the rest retrieved from reference TRBV28 and TRBJ2-1, is DVKVTQSSRYLVKRTGEKVFLECVQDMDHENMFWYRQDPGLGLRLIYFSYDVKMKEKGDIPEGYSVSREKKERFSLILESASTNQTSMYLCASGTIYNEQFFGPGTRLTVL.

The J gene is TRBJ2-3, the V gene TRBV3-1; no firm D call. The V end lost 0 bases, the J end lost 10 bases, and 8 bases lay between the germline ends. CDR3 length equals 12 residues. Germline V gene data show CDR1 as LGHDT and CDR2 as YNNKEL (reference sequence). The CDR3 here is CASSQDFGAQYF. In DNA form, the CDR3 reads TGTGCCAGCAGCCAAGATTTTGGTGCGCAGTATTTT.

This clonotype was seen a few times. This rearrangement joins TRBV27 to TRBJ2-7, with TRBD1 matching 8 bases. Germline V gives CDR1 MNHEY, CDR2 SMNVEV (reference sequence). J was trimmed by 2 bases and V by 2 bases; bases with no gene match: 5. The CDR3 is 15 amino acids. CDR3 sequence: CASSLTGQGTYEQYV. The CDR3 bases are TGTGCCAGCAGTTTAACCGGACAGGGAACCTACGAGCAGTACGTC.

V is TRBV20-1 and J is TRBJ2-7, with TRBD1 matching over 9 bases. Per the germline V gene, CDR1 is DFQATT and CDR2 is SNEGSKA (reference sequence). The CDR3 loop spans 14 amino acids. Germline trimming cut 5 bases from V and 2 bases from J; bases unmatched to any gene: 7. The CDR3 bases are TGCAGTGCTGTATACAGGGGGCGGACCTACGAGCAGTACTTC. Translation: CSAVYRGRTYEQYF.